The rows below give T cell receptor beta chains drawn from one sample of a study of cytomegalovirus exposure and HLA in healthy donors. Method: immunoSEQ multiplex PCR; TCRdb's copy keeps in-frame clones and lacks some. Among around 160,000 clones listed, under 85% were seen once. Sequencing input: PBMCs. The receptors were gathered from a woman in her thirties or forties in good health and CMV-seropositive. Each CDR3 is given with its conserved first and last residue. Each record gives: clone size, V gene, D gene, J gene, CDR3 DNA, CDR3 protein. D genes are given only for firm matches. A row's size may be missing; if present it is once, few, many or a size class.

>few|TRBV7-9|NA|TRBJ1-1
TGTGCCAGCAGCTTAGGAGGGGGAGACACTGAAGCTTTCTTT
CASSLGGGDTEAFF
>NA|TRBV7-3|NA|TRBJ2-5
TGTGCCAGCAGCGCAGGGGATCAAGAGACCCAGTACTTC
CASSAGDQETQYF
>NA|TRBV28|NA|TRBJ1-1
TGTGCCAGCAGTTACGGGGTGAGGAACACTGAAGCTTTCTTT
CASSYGVRNTEAFF
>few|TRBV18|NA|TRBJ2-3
TGTGCCAGCTCGTTACAGGCCGATACGCAGTATTTT
CASSLQADTQYF
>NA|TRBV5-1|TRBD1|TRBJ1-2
TGCGCCAGCAGCCTTACAGGGGCCTATGGCTACACCTTC
CASSLTGAYGYTF
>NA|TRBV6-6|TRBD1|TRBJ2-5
TGTGCCAGCAGTTACCGCGGGACAGGACAAGAGACCCAGTACTTC
CASSYRGTGQETQYF
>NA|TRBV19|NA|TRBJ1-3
TGTGCCAGTAGACTTGGAGGATTCTCTGGAAACACCATATATTTT
CASRLGGFSGNTIYF
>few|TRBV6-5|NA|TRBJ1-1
TGTGCCAGCAGTTACTCCCCGGGCACTGAAGCTTTCTTT
CASSYSPGTEAFF
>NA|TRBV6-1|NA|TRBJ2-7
TGTGCCAGCAGTCTGGGCTATTATTCCTACGAGCAGTACTTC
CASSLGYYSYEQYF
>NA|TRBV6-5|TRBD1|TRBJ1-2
TGTGCCAGCAGCGGGACAGGCCTCTATGGCTACACCTTC
CASSGTGLYGYTF
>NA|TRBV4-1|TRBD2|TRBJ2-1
TGCGCCAGCAGCCCCGGGGACAGCGGGGGGGCTCGTGAGCAGTTCTTC
CASSPGDSGGAREQFF
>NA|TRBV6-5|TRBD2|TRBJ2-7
TGTGCCAGCATTAGAGTGGCTAGCGGTTCCTACGAGCAGTACTTC
CASIRVASGSYEQYF
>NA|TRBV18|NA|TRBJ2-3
TGTGCCAGCTCACCTCGTTCCGTCTTCGGTAGCACAGATACGCAGTATTTT
CASSPRSVFGSTDTQYF
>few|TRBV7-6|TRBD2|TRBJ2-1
TGTGCCAGCAGCCCCGTGGCTAGCGGGGGGGTGCTCAATGAGCAGTTCTTC
CASSPVASGGVLNEQFF
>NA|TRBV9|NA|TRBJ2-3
TGTGCCAGCAGCGTCAGCGTACCTAGCACAGATACGCAGTATTTT
CASSVSVPSTDTQYF
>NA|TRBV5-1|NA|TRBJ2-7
TGCGCCAGCAGCTTGTTTAGGGGCGACGAGCAGTACTTC
CASSLFRGDEQYF
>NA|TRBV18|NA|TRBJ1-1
TGTGCCAGCTCACCACATCATCCGGGGGTGAACACTGAAGCTTTCTTT
CASSPHHPGVNTEAFF
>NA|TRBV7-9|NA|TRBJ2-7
TGTTCCAGCAGCTTAGCTGGGGGGAGCTACGAGCAGTACTTC
CSSSLAGGSYEQYF
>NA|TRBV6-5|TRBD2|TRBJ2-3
TGTGCCAGCAGTCCTAGCGGGGGAGGCACAGATACGCAGTATTTT
CASSPSGGGTDTQYF
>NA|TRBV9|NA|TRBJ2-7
TGTGCCAGCAGCCCGGGGTTAGAGAGTAGGCACGAGCAGTACTTC
CASSPGLESRHEQYF
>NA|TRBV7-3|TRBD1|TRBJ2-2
TGTGCCAGCAGCTTAAGAGGGGGCGGTACCGGGGAGCTGTTTTTT
CASSLRGGGTGELFF
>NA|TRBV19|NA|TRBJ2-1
TGTGCCAGTAGGTTGGAGGGTATCTACAATGAGCAGTTCTTC
CASRLEGIYNEQFF
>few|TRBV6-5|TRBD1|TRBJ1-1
TGTGCCAGCAGTTACTTCAACAGGGGTAACACTGAAGCTTTCTTT
CASSYFNRGNTEAFF
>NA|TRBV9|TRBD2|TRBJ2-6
TGTGCCAGCAGCGTAGGGGGGGGATACTCTGGGGCCAACGTCCTGACTTTC
CASSVGGGYSGANVLTF
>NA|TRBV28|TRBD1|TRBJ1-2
TGTGCCAGCAGTTTATCCTGGAGGGGGCAGGGCTATGGCTACACCTTC
CASSLSWRGQGYGYTF
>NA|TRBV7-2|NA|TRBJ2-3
TGTGCCAGCAGCCAACTTAGCGGTACAGATACGCAGTATTTT
CASSQLSGTDTQYF
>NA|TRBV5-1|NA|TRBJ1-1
TGCGCCAGCAGCCCTCAAGGGCTGGGGACAAACACTGAAGCTTTCTTT
CASSPQGLGTNTEAFF
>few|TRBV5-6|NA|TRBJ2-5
TGTGCCAGCAGCCTTAAAGAGACCCAGTACTTC
CASSLKETQYF
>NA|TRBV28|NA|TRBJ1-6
TGTGCCAGCAGTTTTCAGTCGTCCTATAATTCACCCCTCCACTTT
CASSFQSSYNSPLHF
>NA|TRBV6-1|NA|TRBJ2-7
TGTGCCAGCAGGAAAGAGGGGGTCGCTACCTACGAGCAGTACTTC
CASRKEGVATYEQYF
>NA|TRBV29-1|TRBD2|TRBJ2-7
TGCAGCGTTTCGGGACTAGCGAGCTCCTACGAGCAGTACTTC
CSVSGLASSYEQYF
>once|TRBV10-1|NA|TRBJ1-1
TGCGCCAGCCAGGGGAGTTGGAACACTGAAGCTTTCTTT
CASQGSWNTEAFF
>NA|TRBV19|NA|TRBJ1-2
TGTGCCAGTAGCCGAGGACAGACTAACTATGGCTACACCTTC
CASSRGQTNYGYTF
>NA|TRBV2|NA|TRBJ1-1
TGTGCCACCCGGATGGGGGGACGGACTGAAGCTTTCTTT
CATRMGGRTEAFF
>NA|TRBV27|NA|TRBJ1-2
TGTGCCAGCAGGAACCCCAGGGGTCGGGGGGAGTATGGCTACACCTTC
CASRNPRGRGEYGYTF
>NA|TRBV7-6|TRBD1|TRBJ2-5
TGTGCCAGCAGCTTAGTGACAGGGGGGAAAGAGACCCAGTACTTC
CASSLVTGGKETQYF
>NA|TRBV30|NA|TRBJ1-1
TGTGCCTGGAGTGTAACGAGCGTGAACACTGAAGCTTTCTTT
CAWSVTSVNTEAFF
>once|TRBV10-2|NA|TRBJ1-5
TGCGCCAGCAGTGAACAGGGAAGCAATCAGCCCCAGCATTTT
CASSEQGSNQPQHF
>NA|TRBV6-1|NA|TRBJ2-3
TGTGCCAGCAGTGATTTCCGGGGGGATACGCAGTATTTT
CASSDFRGDTQYF
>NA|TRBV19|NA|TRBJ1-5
TGTGCCAGTAGTACGCAGGGGATTAATAGCAATCAGCCCCAGCATTTT
CASSTQGINSNQPQHF
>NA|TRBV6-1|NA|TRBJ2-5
TGTGCCAGCAGTGACCAAAACCCGGGACTTGCCTACTTC
CASSDQNPGLAYF
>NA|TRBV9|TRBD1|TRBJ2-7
TGTGCCAGCAGCGCGGTGGCGGGACAGGAATTCCAGCAGTACTTC
CASSAVAGQEFQQYF